Listed below are T cell receptor beta chains from one sample, sequenced in a study of cytomegalovirus exposure and HLA in healthy donors. Clones were read by immunoSEQ multiplex PCR, and TCRdb kept only the in-frame ones, dropping some. The sample includes about 98,000 clones, approximately 88% of them seen just once. Sequenced: PBMCs. Every receptor here comes from a woman in her 30s in good health and CMV-seronegative. Both conserved end residues are trimmed from each CDR3.

CDR3aa: ASSAPDPATDTQY
j_gene: TRBJ2-3
v_gene: TRBV7-9

CDR3aa: ASSLNIPGETQY
j_gene: TRBJ2-5
v_gene: TRBV11-2

CDR3aa: ASSLSGPNRFSYEQY
j_gene: TRBJ2-7
v_gene: TRBV27

CDR3aa: ASSPAGNGANVLT
j_gene: TRBJ2-6
v_gene: TRBV7-7

CDR3aa: ASSIGITGWTEAF
j_gene: TRBJ1-1
v_gene: TRBV19

CDR3aa: ASSKTGGAETQY
j_gene: TRBJ2-5
v_gene: TRBV6-1

CDR3aa: ASSSQGWGTRMSYEQF
j_gene: TRBJ2-1
v_gene: TRBV11-2

CDR3aa: ASSYHGGAEAF
j_gene: TRBJ1-1
v_gene: TRBV6-5

CDR3aa: ASSLDRITIGELF
j_gene: TRBJ2-2
v_gene: TRBV11-2

CDR3aa: ASSPLGPGQVSSYEQY
j_gene: TRBJ2-7
v_gene: TRBV18

CDR3aa: ASSLRTGGSEQY
j_gene: TRBJ2-7
v_gene: TRBV7-7

CDR3aa: ASSLGRDRGRLGYT
j_gene: TRBJ1-2
v_gene: TRBV11-2

CDR3aa: ASKGDRPHGYT
j_gene: TRBJ1-2
v_gene: TRBV7-8

CDR3aa: ASSPGLAGIKTDNEQF
j_gene: TRBJ2-1
v_gene: TRBV5-1

CDR3aa: ASSLGGQSSWQF
j_gene: TRBJ2-1
v_gene: TRBV7-2

CDR3aa: ASSLGQGAVYT
j_gene: TRBJ1-2
v_gene: TRBV7-8

CDR3aa: ASSLNSGSSTDTQY
j_gene: TRBJ2-3
v_gene: TRBV7-9

CDR3aa: ASSELLAEITDTQY
j_gene: TRBJ2-3
v_gene: TRBV2

CDR3aa: ASSPVSTGTEAF
j_gene: TRBJ1-1
v_gene: TRBV5-5

CDR3aa: ASSSPTDTQY
j_gene: TRBJ2-3
v_gene: TRBV5-1

CDR3aa: ASSLDGWGQAF
j_gene: TRBJ1-1
v_gene: TRBV5-5

CDR3aa: ASRTPLDEQY
j_gene: TRBJ2-7
v_gene: TRBV5-5

CDR3aa: ASRGQHSNQPQH
j_gene: TRBJ1-5
v_gene: TRBV5-6

CDR3aa: ASSWTPGLAGYNEQF
j_gene: TRBJ2-1
v_gene: TRBV5-1

CDR3aa: ASSPAGAGIDTQY
j_gene: TRBJ2-3
v_gene: TRBV4-3

CDR3aa: ASSLGHPREQY
j_gene: TRBJ2-7
v_gene: TRBV27

CDR3aa: ASSPTGTGWDEQF
j_gene: TRBJ2-1
v_gene: TRBV5-1

CDR3aa: ASSPRTGIDSGYT
j_gene: TRBJ1-2
v_gene: TRBV18

CDR3aa: ASILPGMAEAF
j_gene: TRBJ1-1
v_gene: TRBV6-5

CDR3aa: ASSQSAGEQY
j_gene: TRBJ2-7
v_gene: TRBV2

CDR3aa: ASSQEPEGRYEQY
j_gene: TRBJ2-7
v_gene: TRBV4-2

CDR3aa: ASNLLGASETQY
j_gene: TRBJ2-5
v_gene: TRBV7-2

CDR3aa: ASRSGTGVYEAF
j_gene: TRBJ1-1
v_gene: TRBV6-5

CDR3aa: ASSQDRGRGNQPQH
j_gene: TRBJ1-5
v_gene: TRBV4-2

CDR3aa: ASGTSGNYEQY
j_gene: TRBJ2-7
v_gene: TRBV10-1

CDR3aa: ASKGREEQY
j_gene: TRBJ2-7
v_gene: TRBV25-1

CDR3aa: ASSIAGSGANVLT
j_gene: TRBJ2-6
v_gene: TRBV19

CDR3aa: ASSRGQGENQPQH
j_gene: TRBJ1-5
v_gene: TRBV27

CDR3aa: ASSFPGEKLF
j_gene: TRBJ1-4
v_gene: TRBV5-5

CDR3aa: ASSPLPRGVYNEQF
j_gene: TRBJ2-1
v_gene: TRBV7-3

CDR3aa: ASSQDTSGKGETQY
j_gene: TRBJ2-5
v_gene: TRBV4-1

CDR3aa: ASSGPQYTEAF
j_gene: TRBJ1-1
v_gene: TRBV5-4

CDR3aa: ASSQDTIVTEAF
j_gene: TRBJ1-1
v_gene: TRBV4-3

CDR3aa: ASSFRQGAIPTNEKLF
j_gene: TRBJ1-4
v_gene: TRBV28

CDR3aa: ASSLLQGWTEAF
j_gene: TRBJ1-1
v_gene: TRBV7-2

CDR3aa: ASSEARQVTQY
j_gene: TRBJ2-5
v_gene: TRBV25-1

CDR3aa: ASRSGGALGEQF
j_gene: TRBJ2-1
v_gene: TRBV27

CDR3aa: ASSVARQGYNEQF
j_gene: TRBJ2-1
v_gene: TRBV9

CDR3aa: ASRAGRVPAGELF
j_gene: TRBJ2-2
v_gene: TRBV27